This T cell receptor (beta chain) was identified in a study of control samples from healthy donors and cancer patients. Generated by immunoSEQ multiplex PCR, the TCRdb table keeps only in-frame clones and is missing some. Of about 130,000 clones listed, almost 95% were seen once; the top ten hold around 0.52%. The trim removed 4 bases at V and 9 bases at J, leaving 6 bases unmatched. The germline V gene has CDR1 SGHTA and CDR2 FQGNSA. This CDR3 has 15 amino acids. Sequenced: PBMCs. This sequence originates from an elderly man with head and neck cancer. The genes are TRBV7-2 and TRBJ2-1; 13 bases are a match to TRBD2. The CDR3 nucleotides are TGTGCCAGCAGCTCGACTAGCGGGAGGAACGGTGAGCAGTTCTTC. Encoded protein: CASSSTSGRNGEQFF.